The 13 T cell receptor beta chains presented below share a single source sample, sequenced in a study of OX40 agonist ivuxolimab in advanced cancers. Generated by immunoSEQ multiplex PCR, the TCRdb table keeps only in-frame clones and is missing some. Of approximately 33,000 clones detected, 90% to 95% appear once; the ten largest clones hold more than 25%. Sequenced here: CD4+ or CD8+ T cells sorted from blood, sampled in a trial of the OX40 agonist ivuxolimab. The receptors were gathered from an adult with an advanced solid tumor such as melanoma, head and neck, liver or kidney cancer.

The V call is TRBV10-2, the J call TRBJ2-1, with D tentatively TRBD2 (6 bases). CDR3 length: 14 amino acids. Germline loops: CDR1 WSHSY, CDR2 SAAADI. Trimming removed 6 bases at V and 5 bases at J, with 14 bases between. CDR3 in amino acids: CASSALGEDNEQFF. The DNA for the CDR3 is TGCGCCAGCAGCGCCTTGGGGGAGGACAATGAGCAGTTCTTC.

V usage is TRBV9 and J usage is TRBJ1-2, with 7 positions matching TRBD1. CDR1 is SGDLS and CDR2 is YYNGEE in the germline V gene. V shed 3 bases and J 7 bases; nucleotides not matched to a gene: 12. CDR3 length: 15 amino acids. DNA of the CDR3: TGTGCCAGCAGCGCCGGACAGGTTCCGCGGGGTGGCTACACCTTC. Translation gives CASSAGQVPRGGYTF.

The rearrangement joins TRBV14 to TRBJ1-5; weak D call: TRBD1 (5 bases). The CDR3 spans 13 residues. The V end was cut by 5 bases, the J end by 1 base, with 6 bases between. CDR1 and CDR2 (germline): SGHDN, FVKESK. In DNA, the CDR3 is TGTGCCAGCAGCAGGGGCAGCAATCAGCCCCAGCATTTT. Encoded protein: CASSRGSNQPQHF.

The V and J genes are TRBV9 and TRBJ2-1, with 9 bases lining up with TRBD1. From germline, CDR1 is SGDLS and CDR2 YYNGEE. The CDR3 totals 15 residues. The V segment lost 0 bases and the J segment 6 bases; nucleotides outside the gene matches: 4. The CDR3 sequence is CASSVEGQGSNEQFF. The CDR3 DNA reads TGTGCCAGCAGCGTAGAAGGACAGGGGAGCAATGAGCAGTTCTTC.

The rearrangement uses TRBV6-4 and TRBJ2-3; D is tentatively TRBD1 or TRBD2 (6 bases each). Between the trimmed V and J ends, which lost 0 bases and 2 bases, there was a span of 12 bases. Germline loops: CDR1 MRHNA, CDR2 SNTAGT. The CDR3 covers 16 residues. CDR3 amino acids: CASSDSSGGHTDTQYF. As DNA, the CDR3 is TGTGCCAGCAGTGACTCGTCCGGGGGCCACACAGATACGCAGTATTTT.

For the CDR3, the DNA is TGTGCCAGCAGGAATCATTTCAGCTCCTATAATTCACCCCTCCACTTT. Translating it yields CASRNHFSSYNSPLHF. This chain links TRBV28 with TRBJ1-6; D is undetermined. Germline V gene data show CDR1 as MDHEN and CDR2 as SYDVKM. The CDR3 totals 16 residues. Trimming removed 6 bases from V and 0 bases from J, with 12 bases in between.

The V gene is TRBV4-3, the J gene TRBJ2-4, with a tentative D call TRBD2 (6 bases). This CDR3 spans 16 amino acids. Trimming removed 1 base at V and 7 bases at J, with 17 bases between. Germline-derived CDR1 and CDR2 are LGHNA and YSLEER. CDR3 DNA sequence: TGCGCCAGCAGCCAAGTCGGAGTCACCCGGGGGAACATTCAGTACTTC. It translates to CASSQVGVTRGNIQYF.

A single count supports this clone. The gene calls are TRBV19 and TRBJ2-3, with a tentative D call TRBD2 (5 bases). V lost 3 bases, J lost 3 bases, and 10 bases lay in between. The CDR3 loop spans 14 amino acids. CDR1 is LNHDA and CDR2 is SQIVND in the germline V gene (reference sequence). CDR3 nucleotide sequence: TGTGCCAGTAGTATTGTTCCGGGGACAGATACGCAGTATTTT. Its protein product is CASSIVPGTDTQYF. Using reference TRBV19 and TRBJ2-3 for the parts outside the CDR3, the full variable domain is DGGITQSPKYLFRKEGQNVTLSCEQNLNHDAMYWYRQDPGQGLRLIYYSQIVNDFQKGDIAEGYSVSREKKESFPLTVTSAQKNPTAFYLCASSIVPGTDTQYFGPGTRLTVL.

This CDR3 is CASSIKGQIYEQYF. DNA for the CDR3: TGTGCCAGTAGTATAAAGGGACAGATCTACGAGCAGTACTTC. The chain recombines TRBV19 with TRBJ2-7; 7 nucleotides agree with TRBD1. Per the germline V gene, CDR1 is LNHDA and CDR2 is SQIVND (reference sequence). The CDR3 has 14 amino acids. J was trimmed by 3 bases and V by 2 bases; bases with no gene match: 4.

The chain is built from TRBV4-1 and TRBJ2-5, with D perhaps matching TRBD1 or TRBD2 (5 bases each). Germline lookup yields CDR1 MGHRA and CDR2 YSYEKL. V was cut by 0 bases and J by 3 bases, with 8 bases left in between. The CDR3 consists of 14 residues. Written as DNA, the CDR3 is TGCGCCAGCAGCCAAGATAGAGGGGAAGAGACCCAGTACTTC. Translated: CASSQDRGEETQYF.

V gene TRBV28 combines with J gene TRBJ2-7; the D is unclear. V lost 2 bases and J lost 0, with 8 bases in between. There are 14 residues in the CDR3. Germline V gene data show CDR1 as MDHEN and CDR2 as SYDVKM. This CDR3 reads CASSLRTSSYEQYF. The DNA for the CDR3 is TGTGCCAGCAGTTTAAGGACCTCCTCCTACGAGCAGTACTTC.

The chain couples TRBV6-5 to TRBJ1-1; TRBD1 is a possible D gene (5 bases). CDR3 length: 15 amino acids. The V end lost 0 bases, the J end lost 4 bases, and 12 bases lay between the germline ends. Looked up from germline, CDR1 is MNHEY and CDR2 is SVGAGI. The CDR3 bases are TGTGCCAGCAGTTACTCGCAATCAGGGTTCACTGAAGCTTTCTTT. It is translated as CASSYSQSGFTEAFF.

As regards this clone: The same CDR3 is also encoded by other DNA sequences in this sample. The chain is built from TRBV19 and TRBJ2-3, with D uncertain. V was pared by 3 bases and J by 6 bases, with 10 bases between. This CDR3 has 13 residues. The germline CDR1 and CDR2 sequences are LNHDA and SQIVND (reference sequence). CDR3 in amino acids: CASSIASTDTQYF. DNA for the CDR3: TGTGCCAGTAGTATTGCATCCACCGATACGCAGTATTTT.